These 10 T cell receptor beta chains were sequenced from one sample in a study of blood T cell repertoires in COVID-19. Method: immunoSEQ multiplex PCR; TCRdb's copy keeps in-frame clones and lacks some. The data contain approximately 120,000 clones, roughly 69% of them seen just once; the ten biggest clones take up under 2.5%. Sequencing was performed on peripheral blood. All receptors come from a woman aged 70-85 years with acute or convalescent COVID-19.

V is TRBV19 and J is TRBJ1-3; D ambiguous. Trimming pared 7 bases from V and 0 bases from J, leaving 7 bases between. Per the germline V gene, CDR1 is LNHDA and CDR2 is SQIVND (reference sequence). This CDR3 is 13 amino acids long. Here the CDR3 reads CASMTGSGNTIYF. Written as DNA, the CDR3 is TGTGCCAGTATGACGGGCTCTGGAAACACCATATATTTT. The full variable domain, in which reference TRBV19 and TRBJ1-3 provide the parts outside the CDR3, is DGGITQSPKYLFRKEGQNVTLSCEQNLNHDAMYWYRQDPGQGLRLIYYSQIVNDFQKGDIAEGYSVSREKKESFPLTVTSAQKNPTAFYLCASMTGSGNTIYFGEGSWLTVV.

The CDR3 DNA is TGTGCCAGCAGTGGGACTAGCGGGAGATGGAATGAGCAGTTCTTC. Residues: CASSGTSGRWNEQFF. The chain carries TRBV28 and TRBJ2-1, with 14 bases aligning to TRBD2. Germline V lookup: CDR1 MDHEN, CDR2 SYDVKM. The CDR3 runs to 15 residues. Germline trimming cut 5 bases from V and 7 bases from J; bases unmatched to any gene: 4.

CDR3 in amino acids: CASSPIGRTGKSSYNSPLHF. Here the CDR3 DNA reads TGTGCCAGCTCACCCATTGGACGGACAGGGAAAAGCTCCTATAATTCACCCCTCCACTTT. This chain links TRBV18 with TRBJ1-6; TRBD1 aligns across 8 bases. V trimming: 3 bases; J trimming: 0 bases; junction bases outside the gene matches: 13. CDR3 length: 20 amino acids. Germline CDR1 and CDR2: KGHSH and LQKENI.

The chain combines TRBV13 with TRBJ1-6, with 11 bases matching TRBD1. The CDR3 loop spans 16 amino acids. The trim removed 1 base at V and 5 bases at J, leaving 1 base unmatched. Germline assignment: CDR1 PRHDT and CDR2 FYEKMQ (reference sequence). The CDR3 sequence is CASSLEGQGDNSPLHF. For the CDR3, the DNA is TGTGCCAGCAGCTTAGAGGGACAGGGGGATAATTCACCCCTCCACTTT.

The chain recombines TRBV19 with TRBJ1-5, with 11 nucleotides matching TRBD1. This CDR3 is built from 17 residues. V shed 7 bases and J 6 bases; nucleotides not matched to a gene: 14. Germline V CDR1 and CDR2: LNHDA, SQIVND (reference sequence). The CDR3 nucleotides read TGTGCCAGTACCCCACTCGGACAGGGGGCTGTAAGTCAGCCCCAGCATTTT. This codes for CASTPLGQGAVSQPQHF.

The gene calls are TRBV7-3 and TRBJ2-2; D is ambiguous. From germline, CDR1 is SGHTA and CDR2 FQGTGA. Trimming shortened V by 5 bases and J by 3 bases, and 16 bases separated the two germline ends. CDR3 size: 16 residues. In DNA form, the CDR3 reads TGTGCCAGCAGCAGACGATCCGGCGCGGACACCGGGGAGCTGTTTTTT. Translated, it gives CASSRRSGADTGELFF.

V usage is TRBV5-4 and J usage is TRBJ2-7, with a weak D call TRBD2 (6 bases). CDR1 is SGHNT and CDR2 is YYREEE in the germline V gene (reference sequence). V was shortened by 6 bases and J by 7 bases, with 17 bases between the two germline ends. The length of the CDR3 is 13 residues. CDR3 sequence (DNA): TGTGCCAGCACTCGGCCTCAGGGAGGAGAGCAGTACTTC. It specifies CASTRPQGGEQYF.

The chain joins TRBV6-6 to TRBJ1-2; 7 bases line up with TRBD1. Germline-derived CDR1 and CDR2 are MNHNY and SVGAGI (reference sequence). The CDR3 is made up of 15 amino acids. The V segment lost 5 bases and the J segment 4 bases; nucleotides outside the gene matches: 10. CDR3 in DNA: TGTGCCAGCAGTGAGACCTCCCAGGGGGGCTATGGCTACACCTTC. Translation: CASSETSQGGYGYTF.

The V call is TRBV2, the J call TRBJ1-5, with D possibly matching TRBD1 (6 bases). V lost 3 bases to trimming and J lost 8 bases, with 17 bases between them. Germline values: CDR1 SNHLY, CDR2 FYNNEI. CDR3 length: 15 amino acids. The CDR3 sequence: CASSDGWQGSKPQHF. The CDR3 bases are TGTGCCAGCAGTGACGGTTGGCAGGGGTCAAAGCCCCAGCATTTT.

The table lists this clone with a count of one. This chain links TRBV6-1 with TRBJ2-7; 11 positions match TRBD2. V dropped 2 bases and J dropped 9; count of bases not matched to a gene: 3. Looked up from germline, CDR1 is MNHNS and CDR2 is SASEGT. CDR3 length equals 13 residues. CDR3 DNA: TGTGCCAGCAGTGAACAACTAGCGGGAGTGCAGTACTTC. Translating it yields CASSEQLAGVQYF.